This T cell receptor beta chain appears in the sequencing data of a study of blood T cell repertoires in COVID-19. Study-level information: Acute and convalescent COVID-19 samples came from the United States, Italy and Spain. T cells, B-cell-depleted T cells, or PBMCs supplied cDNA or gDNA.

The CDR3 has 14 amino acids. The V gene lost 3 bases and the J gene lost 13 bases, with 21 bases spanning the gap. Germline V gene sequence: CDR1 LNHDA, CDR2 SQIVND (reference sequence). As processed by the authors: Estimated nucleated cell counts came from reference gene primer amplification. Assay: immunoSEQ multiplex PCR; the TCRdb copy retains only in-frame clones and omits some. V and J calls and clone size come straight from that table; D and trimming were deduced from the DNA. Of about 94,000 clones detected, 70% to 90% appear once; the ten largest clones hold approximately 7.4%. The rearrangement links TRBV19 to TRBJ1-2, with D maybe TRBD1 (6 bases). The sequence was collected from a human donor with acute or convalescent COVID-19. The donor label of this sample is uncertain. The specimen was peripheral blood. CDR3 in DNA: TGTGCCAGTAGTATGTCTTGGGACACCGATTCCCCCACCTTC. It translates to CASSMSWDTDSPTF. Supplemented by reference TRBV19 and TRBJ1-2, the full variable domain reads DGGITQSPKYLFRKEGQNVTLSCEQNLNHDAMYWYRQDPGQGLRLIYYSQIVNDFQKGDIAEGYSVSREKKESFPLTVTSAQKNPTAFYLCASSMSWDTDSPTFGSGTRLTVV.